Reported below is one T cell receptor beta chain. Recruitment covered 20 to 25 US areas and drew participants whose ages spanned about 18 to 90 years. Clinical history as reported by participants underpinned cohort assignment. Assay: immunoSEQ multiplex PCR; the TCRdb copy retains only in-frame clones and omits some. The sample has 360,000 or so clones; over 80% are singletons. These data are taken from a study of blood T cell repertoires in COVID-19. This CDR3 has 15 residues. The V segment lost 7 bases and the J segment 4 bases; nucleotides outside the gene matches: 10. The germline gives CDR1 SGHRS, CDR2 YFSETQ.

The chain recombines TRBV5-1 with TRBJ2-1, with 8 nucleotides matching TRBD2. The TCR originated in a woman aged 50 to 65 who had recovered from COVID-19. Material: PBMCs or T cells enriched from blood (not recorded which). This CDR3 is CASATLTSEYNEQFF. Written as DNA, the CDR3 is TGCGCCAGCGCCACCCTGACTAGCGAGTACAATGAGCAGTTCTTC. Together with reference TRBV5-1 and TRBJ2-1, the CDR3 gives the full variable domain: KAGVTQTPRYLIKTRGQQVTLSCSPISGHRSVSWYQQTPGQGLQFLFEYFSETQRNKGNFPGRFSGRQFSNSRSEMNVSTLELGDSALYLCASATLTSEYNEQFFGPGTRLTVL.